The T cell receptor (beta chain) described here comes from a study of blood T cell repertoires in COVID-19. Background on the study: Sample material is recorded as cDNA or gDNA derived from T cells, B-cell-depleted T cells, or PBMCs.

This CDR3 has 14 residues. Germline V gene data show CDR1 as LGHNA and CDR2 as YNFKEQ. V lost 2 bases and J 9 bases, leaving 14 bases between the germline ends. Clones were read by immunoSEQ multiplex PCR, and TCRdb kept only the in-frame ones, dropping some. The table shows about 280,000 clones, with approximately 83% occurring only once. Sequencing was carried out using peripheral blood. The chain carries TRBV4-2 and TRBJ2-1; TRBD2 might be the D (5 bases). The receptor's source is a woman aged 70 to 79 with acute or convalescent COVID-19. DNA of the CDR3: TGTGCCAGCAGCCAACCCGATACTAGTACTGAGCAGTTCTTC. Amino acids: CASSQPDTSTEQFF.